These T cell receptor beta chains were read from a single sample in a study of vaccination and CD4 T cells after COVID-19. No antigen has been assigned to these receptors. TCRdb redid the calling of the PCR reads with MiXCR, one entry per CDR3 protein. The sample records 8,000 to 9,000 distinct CDR3 sequences, approximately 50% being singletons. Material: CD4+ T cells from blood, cultured in vitro. The source of these receptors is a human donor who had recovered from COVID-19. Both conserved end residues are part of each CDR3. The D gene is left open where the match is weak. Only some rows state a clone size, as once, few, many or a class for expanded clones.

CDR3: CSASGETQYF
DNA: TGCAGTGCTAGTGGGGAGACCCAGTACTTC
size: few
J: TRBJ2-5
D: NA
V: TRBV20-1

CDR3: CASSLASGSSYEQYF
DNA: TGTGCCAGCAGCTTAGCTAGCGGGAGCTCCTACGAGCAGTACTTC
size: NA
J: TRBJ2-7
D: TRBD2
V: TRBV7-2

CDR3: CSARSNTEAFF
DNA: TGCAGTGCTAGATCTAACACTGAAGCTTTCTTT
size: NA
J: TRBJ1-1
D: NA
V: TRBV20-1

CDR3: CASSLQGGTQYF
DNA: TGCGCCAGCAGCTTGCAGGGAGGGACCCAGTACTTC
size: NA
J: TRBJ2-5
D: NA
V: TRBV5-1

CDR3: CASRTGSGETQYF
DNA: TGTGCCAGCAGGACAGGGAGCGGGGAGACCCAGTACTTC
size: NA
J: TRBJ2-5
D: NA
V: TRBV14

CDR3: CAATSGVTEAFF
DNA: TGTGCCGCCACCTCGGGGGTCACTGAAGCTTTCTTT
size: NA
J: TRBJ1-1
D: NA
V: TRBV15

CDR3: CASSIAGQETQYF
DNA: TGTGCCAGCAGTATAGCGGGGCAAGAGACCCAGTACTTC
size: NA
J: TRBJ2-5
D: TRBD2
V: TRBV27

CDR3: CASSLSVGGYTF
DNA: TGTGCCAGCAGTTTATCTGTCGGGGGCTACACCTTC
size: once
J: TRBJ1-2
D: NA
V: TRBV28

CDR3: CASSLTLHNEQFF
DNA: TGTGCCAGCAGCCTCACACTACACAATGAGCAGTTCTTC
size: NA
J: TRBJ2-1
D: NA
V: TRBV7-2

CDR3: CASSYGEMGNYGYTF
DNA: TGTGCCAGCAGTTACGGGGAGATGGGTAACTATGGCTACACCTTC
size: once
J: TRBJ1-2
D: NA
V: TRBV6-5

CDR3: CRDSPLHF
DNA: TGCAGGGATTCACCCCTCCACTTT
size: few
J: TRBJ1-6
D: NA
V: TRBV20-1

CDR3: CASSPGHSSYEQYF
DNA: TGTGCCAGCAGCCCGGGACACAGCTCCTACGAGCAGTACTTC
size: NA
J: TRBJ2-7
D: NA
V: TRBV7-2

CDR3: CASSPAEGYGYTF
DNA: TGTGCCAGCAGCCCCGCAGAGGGTTATGGCTACACCTTC
size: few
J: TRBJ1-2
D: NA
V: TRBV7-2

CDR3: CASSFRGRGQPQHF
DNA: TGTGCCAGCAGCTTCAGGGGGCGAGGGCAGCCCCAGCATTTT
size: NA
J: TRBJ1-5
D: TRBD1
V: TRBV5-8

CDR3: CASSYLQGHQPQHF
DNA: TGTGCCAGCAGTTATTTACAGGGACATCAGCCCCAGCATTTT
size: NA
J: TRBJ1-5
D: NA
V: TRBV6-2/TRBV6-3

CDR3: CSARRAGPFSPLHF
DNA: TGCAGTGCTAGGAGGGCAGGGCCGTTTTCACCCCTCCACTTT
size: few
J: TRBJ1-6
D: NA
V: TRBV20-1

CDR3: CSASGRLVYGYTF
DNA: TGCAGTGCTAGCGGGCGCCTGGTATATGGCTACACCTTC
size: NA
J: TRBJ1-2
D: NA
V: TRBV20-1

CDR3: CSARDSGVNTEAFF
DNA: TGCAGTGCTAGAGATTCAGGGGTCAACACTGAAGCTTTCTTT
size: NA
J: TRBJ1-1
D: NA
V: TRBV20-1

CDR3: CSSWPHNYGYTF
DNA: TGCAGTTCATGGCCCCACAACTATGGCTACACCTTC
size: few
J: TRBJ1-2
D: NA
V: TRBV20-1

CDR3: CATSRIRRTGNYGYTF
DNA: TGTGCCACCAGCAGGATTCGACGGACGGGGAACTATGGCTACACCTTC
size: NA
J: TRBJ1-2
D: NA
V: TRBV15

CDR3: CATSEQDPDIDEQYF
DNA: TGTGCCACCAGCGAACAGGACCCAGATATAGACGAGCAGTACTTC
size: NA
J: TRBJ2-7
D: NA
V: TRBV15